Listed below are T cell receptor beta chains from one sample, sequenced in a study of blood T cell repertoires in COVID-19. Sequenced by immunoSEQ multiplex PCR; TCRdb stores in-frame clones only, minus some. The data hold 150,000 or so clones, with 84% observed a single time. Sequencing was done on a sample of peripheral blood. The receptors derive from a man in his forties who had recovered from COVID-19. CDR3s include the opening cysteine and the closing phenylalanine or tryptophan. Each record gives: D gene, V gene, clone size, J gene, CDR3 DNA, CDR3 protein. D genes are given only for firm matches. The size field is filled for only some rows; it gives once, few, many or a size class.

d_gene: NA; v_gene: TRBV7-3; abundance: once; j_gene: TRBJ2-3; CDR3nt: TGTGCCAGCAGCTTAATGGGAGTTAGCACAGATACGCAGTATTTT; CDR3aa: CASSLMGVSTDTQYF
d_gene: NA; v_gene: TRBV9; abundance: NA; j_gene: TRBJ2-5; CDR3nt: TGTGCCAGCACCCGAGGGGGACCCGAAGAGACCCAGTACTTC; CDR3aa: CASTRGGPEETQYF
d_gene: NA; v_gene: TRBV7-2; abundance: NA; j_gene: TRBJ1-2; CDR3nt: TGTGCCAGCAGTGACAGGACGCAGGGCTACACCTTC; CDR3aa: CASSDRTQGYTF
d_gene: NA; v_gene: TRBV7-7; abundance: few; j_gene: TRBJ2-7; CDR3nt: TGTGCTAGCAGCTTAGGTAGGGGTTACGGGCAGTACTTC; CDR3aa: CASSLGRGYGQYF
d_gene: TRBD1; v_gene: TRBV9; abundance: NA; j_gene: TRBJ1-4; CDR3nt: TGTGCCAGCAGCGTAGGACAGGGAGGCGCAACTAATGAAAAACTGTTTTTT; CDR3aa: CASSVGQGGATNEKLFF
d_gene: NA; v_gene: TRBV9; abundance: NA; j_gene: TRBJ2-2; CDR3nt: TGTGCCAGCAGCAAGGCGGACTACACGAACACCGGGGAGCTGTTTTTT; CDR3aa: CASSKADYTNTGELFF
d_gene: NA; v_gene: TRBV6-2/TRBV6-3; abundance: once; j_gene: TRBJ2-7; CDR3nt: TGTGCCAGCAGTTACGGGGCGGAAAACTCCTACGAGCAGTACTTC; CDR3aa: CASSYGAENSYEQYF
d_gene: NA; v_gene: TRBV6-5; abundance: NA; j_gene: TRBJ2-7; CDR3nt: TGTGCCAGCCCAGGGGGGCTGTGGTACGAGCAGTACTTC; CDR3aa: CASPGGLWYEQYF
d_gene: NA; v_gene: TRBV12-5; abundance: once; j_gene: TRBJ1-5; CDR3nt: TGTGCTAGTGCCCTCGGGGGGGGGCAGCCCCAGCATTTT; CDR3aa: CASALGGGQPQHF
d_gene: TRBD1; v_gene: TRBV18; abundance: NA; j_gene: TRBJ2-5; CDR3nt: TGTGCCAGCTCACTCCCGGGACAGGGCCCCCAAGAGACCCAGTACTTC; CDR3aa: CASSLPGQGPQETQYF
d_gene: NA; v_gene: TRBV15; abundance: NA; j_gene: TRBJ2-7; CDR3nt: TGTGCCACTGCGGACAATTCCTTGGGCGAGCAGTACTTC; CDR3aa: CATADNSLGEQYF
d_gene: NA; v_gene: TRBV4-3; abundance: NA; j_gene: TRBJ1-2; CDR3nt: TGCGCCAGCAGCCAAGAACTAAAGGATAACTATGGCTACACCTTC; CDR3aa: CASSQELKDNYGYTF
d_gene: NA; v_gene: TRBV5-6; abundance: NA; j_gene: TRBJ2-2; CDR3nt: TGTGCCAGCAGCTTTAATTCCCACACCGGGGAGCTGTTTTTT; CDR3aa: CASSFNSHTGELFF
d_gene: NA; v_gene: TRBV24-1; abundance: once; j_gene: TRBJ2-2; CDR3nt: TGTGCCACCAGTGATTTAAAGGGACAGAACACCGGGGAGCTGTTTTTT; CDR3aa: CATSDLKGQNTGELFF
d_gene: NA; v_gene: TRBV30; abundance: NA; j_gene: TRBJ2-3; CDR3nt: TGTGCCTGGAAGACTTACAGGGTGGATACGCAGTATTTT; CDR3aa: CAWKTYRVDTQYF
d_gene: NA; v_gene: TRBV7-9; abundance: NA; j_gene: TRBJ1-4; CDR3nt: TGTGCCAGCAGCTTATTGTGGCGGGGCTCGGTTAATGAAAAACTGTTTTTT; CDR3aa: CASSLLWRGSVNEKLFF
d_gene: TRBD2; v_gene: TRBV6-2/TRBV6-3; abundance: NA; j_gene: TRBJ2-7; CDR3nt: TGTGCCAGCAGTCAACCCCCGCCTAGCGGGAGCTACGAGCAGTACTTC; CDR3aa: CASSQPPPSGSYEQYF
d_gene: NA; v_gene: TRBV4-1; abundance: NA; j_gene: TRBJ2-3; CDR3nt: TGCGCCAGCAGCCAAGGCAGGGCCGGGGGAGATACGCAGTATTTT; CDR3aa: CASSQGRAGGDTQYF
d_gene: NA; v_gene: TRBV5-1; abundance: NA; j_gene: TRBJ2-1; CDR3nt: TGCGCCAGCAGCTTCGCGGGAGAGCAGTTCTTC; CDR3aa: CASSFAGEQFF
d_gene: TRBD1; v_gene: TRBV28; abundance: NA; j_gene: TRBJ1-2; CDR3nt: TGTGCCAGCAGCGACAACCCCGGGACAGGATATTACTACACCTTC; CDR3aa: CASSDNPGTGYYYTF
d_gene: NA; v_gene: TRBV5-4; abundance: NA; j_gene: TRBJ2-2; CDR3nt: TGTGCCAGCAGCTTGGCACTAGAGGGAGCCGGGGAGCTGTTTTTT; CDR3aa: CASSLALEGAGELFF
d_gene: NA; v_gene: TRBV6-5; abundance: NA; j_gene: TRBJ2-7; CDR3nt: TGTGCCAGCACTAACAAAAGGGGGGAGCAGTACTTC; CDR3aa: CASTNKRGEQYF
d_gene: NA; v_gene: TRBV4-3; abundance: NA; j_gene: TRBJ1-5; CDR3nt: TGCGCCAGCAGTCAAGGGAAACACAACAGTCAGCCCCAGCATTTT; CDR3aa: CASSQGKHNSQPQHF
d_gene: NA; v_gene: TRBV9; abundance: once; j_gene: TRBJ2-3; CDR3nt: TGTGCCAGCAGCGTACGTCCGGATACGCAGTATTTT; CDR3aa: CASSVRPDTQYF
d_gene: TRBD1; v_gene: TRBV6-4; abundance: NA; j_gene: TRBJ2-2; CDR3nt: TGTGCCAGCAGTGTGGGACAGGGGGCCGGCGGGGAGCTGTTTTTT; CDR3aa: CASSVGQGAGGELFF
d_gene: TRBD2; v_gene: TRBV11-3; abundance: few; j_gene: TRBJ2-5; CDR3nt: TGTGCCAGCAGCGTATCTAGCGGGGCGGGAGAGACCCAGTACTTC; CDR3aa: CASSVSSGAGETQYF
d_gene: NA; v_gene: TRBV3-1/TRBV3-2; abundance: NA; j_gene: TRBJ2-7; CDR3nt: TGTGCCAGCAGCCAAGTTCCAGGGTTGGTCGAGCAGTACTTC; CDR3aa: CASSQVPGLVEQYF
d_gene: NA; v_gene: TRBV19; abundance: once; j_gene: TRBJ2-3; CDR3nt: TGTGCCAGTAGTAACCGGCAGCGAGATACGCAGTATTTT; CDR3aa: CASSNRQRDTQYF
d_gene: NA; v_gene: TRBV29-1; abundance: NA; j_gene: TRBJ2-6; CDR3nt: TGCAGCGTGGCAGCCCTAGTCTCTGGGGCCAACGTCCTGACTTTC; CDR3aa: CSVAALVSGANVLTF
d_gene: TRBD1; v_gene: TRBV5-6; abundance: NA; j_gene: TRBJ2-5; CDR3nt: TGTGCCAGCAGCCACAGGGGGCGTTCGGTCCAAGAGACCCAGTACTTC; CDR3aa: CASSHRGRSVQETQYF
d_gene: NA; v_gene: TRBV4-3; abundance: few; j_gene: TRBJ1-1; CDR3nt: TGCGCCAGCAGCCGGCGACAGAACACTGAAGCTTTCTTT; CDR3aa: CASSRRQNTEAFF
d_gene: TRBD2; v_gene: TRBV6-2/TRBV6-3; abundance: NA; j_gene: TRBJ2-7; CDR3nt: TGTGCCAGCAGCGCCGGGACTAGCGGGAGGGACGAGCAGTACTTC; CDR3aa: CASSAGTSGRDEQYF
d_gene: NA; v_gene: TRBV6-6; abundance: NA; j_gene: TRBJ1-3; CDR3nt: TGTGCCCTCGGCGGAAGCTCTGGAAACACCATATATTTT; CDR3aa: CALGGSSGNTIYF
d_gene: NA; v_gene: TRBV9; abundance: many; j_gene: TRBJ2-7; CDR3nt: TGTGCCAGCAGCGTAGAGGAGGGTGCCGAGCAGTACTTC; CDR3aa: CASSVEEGAEQYF
d_gene: TRBD1; v_gene: TRBV19; abundance: NA; j_gene: TRBJ2-3; CDR3nt: TGTGCCAGTAGTAATATGGACAGGGGATACACAGATACGCAGTATTTT; CDR3aa: CASSNMDRGYTDTQYF
d_gene: NA; v_gene: TRBV9; abundance: NA; j_gene: TRBJ2-2; CDR3nt: TGTGCCAGCAGCGTAGAAGGGGACGGGGAGCTGTTTTTT; CDR3aa: CASSVEGDGELFF
d_gene: TRBD2; v_gene: TRBV15; abundance: NA; j_gene: TRBJ2-3; CDR3nt: TGTGCCACCAGCAGCAGCGGGGGGGCGGTTTGGGCAGATACGCAGTATTTT; CDR3aa: CATSSSGGAVWADTQYF
d_gene: TRBD1; v_gene: TRBV2; abundance: NA; j_gene: TRBJ2-7; CDR3nt: TGTGCCAGCAGTTATCCGGGACAGGGGTACGAGCAGTACTTC; CDR3aa: CASSYPGQGYEQYF
d_gene: NA; v_gene: TRBV7-9; abundance: NA; j_gene: TRBJ1-1; CDR3nt: TGTGCCAGCGGGCGGGGCACAGAAAACACTGAAGCTTTCTTT; CDR3aa: CASGRGTENTEAFF
d_gene: NA; v_gene: TRBV11-2; abundance: NA; j_gene: TRBJ2-7; CDR3nt: TGTGCCAGCAGCTCCTTCTACGAGCAGTACTTC; CDR3aa: CASSSFYEQYF
d_gene: TRBD1; v_gene: TRBV7-4; abundance: NA; j_gene: TRBJ2-2; CDR3nt: TGTGCCAGCAGCTTAGCGCGGGACAGGGAAGACACCGGGGAGCTGTTTTTT; CDR3aa: CASSLARDREDTGELFF
d_gene: NA; v_gene: TRBV5-8; abundance: NA; j_gene: TRBJ2-1; CDR3nt: TGTGCCAGTGAAAGACCGGGACAAAGAACGGTCAATGAGCAGTTCTTC; CDR3aa: CASERPGQRTVNEQFF
d_gene: TRBD2; v_gene: TRBV7-9; abundance: NA; j_gene: TRBJ2-1; CDR3nt: TGTGCCAGCACCAAAGTGGGGGGGAATGAGCAGTTCTTC; CDR3aa: CASTKVGGNEQFF
d_gene: TRBD1; v_gene: TRBV19; abundance: once; j_gene: TRBJ1-1; CDR3nt: TGTGCCAGTAGTTACGAGCCAGGGGGGAACACTGAAGCTTTCTTT; CDR3aa: CASSYEPGGNTEAFF
d_gene: TRBD1; v_gene: TRBV27; abundance: NA; j_gene: TRBJ1-5; CDR3nt: TGTGCCAGCAGCACCGGGACAGGGGGAAATCAGCCCCAGCATTTT; CDR3aa: CASSTGTGGNQPQHF
d_gene: NA; v_gene: TRBV7-8; abundance: many; j_gene: TRBJ1-6; CDR3nt: TGTGCCAGCAGCTTAGATAGTTCACCCCTCCACTTT; CDR3aa: CASSLDSSPLHF
d_gene: TRBD1; v_gene: TRBV5-6; abundance: NA; j_gene: TRBJ2-4; CDR3nt: TGTGCCAGCAGGGAGACAGGGCAACTAGCCAAAAACATTCAGTACTTC; CDR3aa: CASRETGQLAKNIQYF
d_gene: TRBD2; v_gene: TRBV5-6; abundance: NA; j_gene: TRBJ2-5; CDR3nt: TGTGCCAGCAGCTTGCCGGTAGCGGGGGGGCAGGAGACCCAGTACTTC; CDR3aa: CASSLPVAGGQETQYF
d_gene: TRBD1; v_gene: TRBV5-4; abundance: NA; j_gene: TRBJ2-5; CDR3nt: TGTGCCAGCAGCATCTCAGGGGGTAGGGAGACCCAGTACTTC; CDR3aa: CASSISGGRETQYF
d_gene: NA; v_gene: TRBV5-8; abundance: once; j_gene: TRBJ1-5; CDR3nt: TGTGCCAGCAGCTTGGGAAAGGGACAAAATCAGCCCCAGCATTTT; CDR3aa: CASSLGKGQNQPQHF
d_gene: NA; v_gene: TRBV12-2; abundance: NA; j_gene: TRBJ2-5; CDR3nt: TGTGCAAGTCGCTTTGAGACAGGGATTAAGGAGACCCAGTACTTC; CDR3aa: CASRFETGIKETQYF
d_gene: TRBD2; v_gene: TRBV11-2; abundance: NA; j_gene: TRBJ2-7; CDR3nt: TGTGCCAGCAGCATTTCTAGCGGGAGCATTACCTACGAGCAGTACTTC; CDR3aa: CASSISSGSITYEQYF
d_gene: TRBD1; v_gene: TRBV2; abundance: NA; j_gene: TRBJ1-4; CDR3nt: TGTGCCAGCAGGGCCGACAGGGTTCCTAATGAAAAACTGTTTTTT; CDR3aa: CASRADRVPNEKLFF
d_gene: TRBD2; v_gene: TRBV9; abundance: NA; j_gene: TRBJ2-3; CDR3nt: TGTGCCAGCAGCGTCTCTAGCGGAGTTTTCACAGATACGCAGTATTTT; CDR3aa: CASSVSSGVFTDTQYF
d_gene: TRBD1; v_gene: TRBV10-3; abundance: NA; j_gene: TRBJ2-2; CDR3nt: TGTGCCATCAAGGACAGGGATAGTAACGGGGAGCTGTTTTTT; CDR3aa: CAIKDRDSNGELFF
d_gene: NA; v_gene: TRBV6-5; abundance: NA; j_gene: TRBJ1-1; CDR3nt: TGTGCCAGCAGTTCGCGGTTTGGCACTGAAGCTTTCTTT; CDR3aa: CASSSRFGTEAFF
d_gene: TRBD1; v_gene: TRBV19; abundance: NA; j_gene: TRBJ2-3; CDR3nt: TGTGCCAGTAGTGCACAGGGGGCGGGCACAGATACGCAGTATTTT; CDR3aa: CASSAQGAGTDTQYF
d_gene: TRBD2; v_gene: TRBV6-4; abundance: few; j_gene: TRBJ2-3; CDR3nt: TGTGCCAGCAGTGACTCAGCGGGGGGGGGAGATACGCAGTATTTT; CDR3aa: CASSDSAGGGDTQYF
d_gene: NA; v_gene: TRBV4-3; abundance: NA; j_gene: TRBJ2-1; CDR3nt: TGCGCCAGCAGCCGCGGTGAGGGATGGGTACAGAATGAGCAGTTCTTC; CDR3aa: CASSRGEGWVQNEQFF